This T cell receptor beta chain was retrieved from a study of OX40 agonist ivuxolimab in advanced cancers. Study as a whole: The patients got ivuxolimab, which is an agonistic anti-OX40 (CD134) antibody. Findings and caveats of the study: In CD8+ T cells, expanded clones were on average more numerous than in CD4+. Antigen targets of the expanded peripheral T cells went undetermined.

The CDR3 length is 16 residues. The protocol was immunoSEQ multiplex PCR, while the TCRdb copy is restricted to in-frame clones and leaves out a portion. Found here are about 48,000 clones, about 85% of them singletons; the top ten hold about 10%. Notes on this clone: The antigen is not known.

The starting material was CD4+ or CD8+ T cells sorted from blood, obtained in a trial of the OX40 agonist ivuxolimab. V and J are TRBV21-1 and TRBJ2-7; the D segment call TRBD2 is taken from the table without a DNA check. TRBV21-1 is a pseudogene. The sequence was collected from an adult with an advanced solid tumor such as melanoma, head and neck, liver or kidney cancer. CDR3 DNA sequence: TGTGCCAGCAGCAAAGTTCGGACTAGTCCTGTGAGGGAGCAGTACTTC. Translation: CASSKVRTSPVREQYF.